This T cell receptor beta chain came from a study of blood T cell repertoires in COVID-19. Some clones are missing from TCRdb's copy, which holds only in-frame ones; the method was immunoSEQ multiplex PCR. The repertoire holds roughly 390,000 clones, with 85% as singletons. V dropped 0 bases and J dropped 0 bases, with 8 bases sitting between them. The CDR3 sequence is 16 residues long. CDR1 MRHNA and CDR2 SNTAGT come from the germline V gene. The rearrangement uses TRBV6-4 and TRBJ2-2, with D possibly matching TRBD2 (6 bases). The receptor comes from a woman under 30 with acute or convalescent COVID-19. The source material was peripheral blood. The CDR3 nucleotides are TGTGCCAGCAGTGACTCGACGGGGGCGAACACCGGGGAGCTGTTTTTT. It codes for CASSDSTGANTGELFF.